The 22 T cell receptor beta chains below all came from one sample that was sequenced in a study of T-cell memory formation after mild COVID-19. TCRdb reprocessed the 5' RACE reads with MiXCR, giving one entry per CDR3 protein. The data show about 400,000 distinct CDR3 sequences, with 20% to 30% seen just once and over 10% held by the top ten. Sample: PBMCs or a T cell subset sorted from them (not recorded which). The receptors originated from an adult woman who had mild COVID-19 (a few samples of this study predate the infection). Cell type and time point are not known.

The table lists this clonotype with many counts. The rearrangement uses TRBV5-1 and TRBJ2-3, with D unresolved. Germline CDR1 is SGHRS and CDR2 is YFSETQ. V was trimmed by 4 bases and J by 4 bases, leaving 13 bases between them. CDR3 length equals 14 residues. Here the CDR3 reads CASSLDTPADTQYF. DNA for the CDR3: TGCGCCAGCAGCCTAGACACCCCGGCAGATACGCAGTATTTT.

The chain has TRBV4-3 and TRBJ2-1; TRBD1 matches 10 bases. The trim removed 1 base at V and 3 bases at J, leaving 3 bases unmatched. Germline V CDR1 and CDR2: LGHNA, YSLEER. The CDR3 loop spans 16 amino acids. The CDR3 reads CASSQVGQGIYNEQFF. The DNA of the CDR3 is TGCGCCAGCAGCCAAGTGGGACAGGGGATCTACAATGAGCAGTTCTTC.

The gene calls are TRBV12-3 or TRBV12-4 and TRBJ2-6, with D perhaps matching TRBD1 (5 bases). Trimming took 6 bases from V and 4 from J, leaving 10 bases between them. The CDR3 is 14 amino acids. The CDR3 region is CASSPGPGANVLTF. In DNA form, the CDR3 reads TGTGCCAGCAGCCCAGGGCCCGGGGCCAACGTCCTGACTTTC.

This clonotype was recorded a few times. The genes are TRBV5-1 and TRBJ2-7, with D possibly being TRBD1 (6 bases). V lost 2 bases to trimming and J lost 3 bases, with 12 bases between them. This CDR3 is built from 14 residues. CDR1 SGHRS and CDR2 YFSETQ come from the germline V gene. The DNA for the CDR3 is TGCGCCAGCAGCTTATCCGGGACATACTACGAGCAGTACTTC. It encodes CASSLSGTYYEQYF.

Regarding this clonotype: A read error may produce the germline difference seen at one junction end. V and J are TRBV3-1 and TRBJ2-7, with D possibly being TRBD2 (5 bases). CDR3 length: 13 residues. Germline CDR1 reads LGHDT; CDR2 reads YNNKEL (reference sequence). CDR3 sequence: CASSQGSGYEQYF. CDR3 DNA: TGCGCCAGCAGCCAAGGAAGCGGCTACGAGCAGTACTTC.

The V and J genes are TRBV5-1 and TRBJ1-2; TRBD1 aligns across 9 bases. The CDR3 covers 13 residues. Germline lookup yields CDR1 SGHRS and CDR2 YFSETQ. Trimming cost V 3 bases and J 7 bases; bases outside gene matches: 4. The CDR3 region has the DNA TGCGCCAGCAGCTGGACAGGGGAAGGTGGCTACACCTTC. Encoded protein: CASSWTGEGGYTF.

This clonotype appeared once. The chain recombines TRBV10-3 with TRBJ2-7; 7 nucleotides line up with TRBD2. Germline V gives CDR1 ENHRY, CDR2 SYGVKD. The CDR3 totals 15 residues. V was pared by 5 bases and J by 4 bases, with 11 bases of the junction left unmatched. The CDR3 region is CAISQPWGGSYEQYF. In DNA form, the CDR3 reads TGTGCCATCAGTCAGCCGTGGGGCGGGAGTTACGAGCAGTACTTC.

The chain recombines TRBV24-1 with TRBJ1-1, with TRBD1 matching 9 bases. This CDR3 is built from 14 residues. Germline V lookup: CDR1 KGHDR, CDR2 SFDVKD. Trimming cost V 5 bases and J 6 bases; bases outside gene matches: 6. The CDR3 DNA reads TGTGCCACCAGTGCGGGACAGGGATATGCTGAAGCTTTCTTT. As protein: CATSAGQGYAEAFF.

The chain has TRBV6-5 and TRBJ2-4; 8 nucleotides match TRBD1. V lost 0 bases to trimming and J lost 2 bases; unmatched junction nucleotides: 3. The CDR3 runs 16 residues. In germline, CDR1 is MNHEY, CDR2 SVGAGI. CDR3: CASSYSRQGTKNIQYF. In DNA form, the CDR3 reads TGTGCCAGCAGTTACTCAAGACAGGGGACCAAAAACATTCAGTACTTC.

This clonotype was seen more than once but under ten times. The chain is built from TRBV4-1 and TRBJ2-7, with 7 bases aligning to TRBD2. The CDR3 covers 15 residues. Germline assignment: CDR1 MGHRA and CDR2 YSYEKL. With 0 bases clipped from V and 7 bases from J, the junction kept 9 bases outside the gene matches. CDR3 DNA: TGCGCCAGCAGCCAAGATACTAATGTGCGGGGGGAGCAGTACTTC. This encodes CASSQDTNVRGEQYF.

Ten or more counts support this clonotype. This rearrangement joins TRBV7-9 to TRBJ2-1; 7 nucleotides agree with TRBD1. The CDR3 is 14 residues long. V trimming: 7 bases; J trimming: 4 bases; junction bases outside the gene matches: 7. In germline, CDR1 is SEHNR, CDR2 FQNEAQ (reference sequence). The CDR3 DNA sequence: TGTGCCAGCATTCCCGGACAGGAGTACAATGAGCAGTTCTTC. Translation: CASIPGQEYNEQFF.

The V gene is TRBV7-9, the J gene TRBJ2-1, with D possibly matching TRBD1 (5 bases). The ends were cut back, 6 bases at V and 7 bases at J, with 10 bases in the middle. The germline V gene encodes CDR1 SEHNR and CDR2 FQNEAQ (reference sequence). The CDR3 spans 12 residues. CDR3: CASRQNRNEQFF. The CDR3 DNA reads TGTGCCAGCAGACAAAACAGGAATGAGCAGTTCTTC.

There are a few counts of this clonotype. The DNA for the CDR3 is TGTGCCAGCAGCTTAACGCTAGGGACAGGGGGAAATTTCAATGAGCAGTTCTTC. This sequence encodes CASSLTLGTGGNFNEQFF. This chain uses TRBV7-3 with TRBJ2-1, with 11 bases lining up with TRBD1. Per germline, CDR1 SGHTA and CDR2 FQGTGA. CDR3 size: 18 residues. V trimming: 0 bases; J trimming: 6 bases; junction bases outside the gene matches: 10.

This clonotype has just a few counts. The chain combines TRBV7-9 with TRBJ2-3, with D hard to call. The CDR3 spans 14 residues. Per germline, CDR1 SEHNR and CDR2 FQNEAQ (reference sequence). With 5 bases removed from V and 3 bases from J, the gap between germline ends came to 12 bases. Here the CDR3 DNA reads TGTGCCAGCAGCCCGATAATCGGGACAGATACGCAGTATTTT. Protein: CASSPIIGTDTQYF. The full variable domain, with the rest looked up from reference TRBV7-9 and TRBJ2-3, is DTGVSQNPRHKITKRGQNVTFRCDPISEHNRLYWYRQTLGQGPEFLTYFQNEAQLEKSRLLSDRFSAERPKGSFSTLEIQRTEQGDSAMYLCASSPIIGTDTQYFGPGTRLTVL.

This sequence joins TRBV6-6 and TRBJ2-6; 10 bases match TRBD2. J gave up 16 bases and V 2 bases, and 11 bases lay outside the gene matches. Germline V gene lookup returns CDR1 MNHNY and CDR2 SVGAGI (reference sequence). The CDR3 is made up of 15 amino acids. CDR3 nucleotide sequence: TGTGCCAGCAGTTACGGGTCTAGCGGGAGTGGGGAGCTGACTTTC. This translates into CASSYGSSGSGELTF.

This chain joins TRBV4-1 and TRBJ1-2, with D hard to call. This CDR3 spans 15 amino acids. Germline V gene lookup returns CDR1 MGHRA and CDR2 YSYEKL. V was clipped by 3 bases and J by 3 bases, with 14 bases between them. This CDR3 is CASSQATFGYYGYTF. The CDR3 nucleotides read TGCGCCAGCAGCCAGGCGACTTTCGGGTACTATGGCTACACCTTC.

On this clonotype itself: The junction departs from germline at one end; a sequencing error may be responsible. This sequence joins TRBV18 and TRBJ2-1; D gene uncertain. CDR1 is KGHSH and CDR2 is LQKENI in the germline V gene. This CDR3 region has 16 residues. This chain's CDR3 is CASSPGQAPLYDEQFF. The CDR3, as DNA: TGTGCCAGCTCACCCGGGCAGGCCCCCCTCTACGATGAGCAGTTCTTC.

Only a few counts were recorded for this clonotype. The chain joins TRBV12-3 or TRBV12-4 to TRBJ2-1; D unresolved. CDR3 length: 16 residues. V was cut by 4 bases and J by 4 bases, with 17 bases left in between. DNA for the CDR3: TGTGCCAGCAGTTCCACTCCGATTCTTTTTTACAATGAGCAGTTCTTC. Translating it yields CASSSTPILFYNEQFF.

The J gene is TRBJ2-7, the V gene TRBV5-1; D is possibly TRBD2 (5 bases). Germline values: CDR1 SGHRS, CDR2 YFSETQ. The CDR3 is made up of 15 amino acids. V lost 0 bases, J lost 2 bases, and 12 bases lay in between. CDR3 DNA: TGCGCCAGCAGCTTGGCAAAATGGGGAGCCTACGAGCAGTACTTC. Its protein is CASSLAKWGAYEQYF.

This clonotype was detected only a few times. The chain couples TRBV7-8 to TRBJ2-3; TRBD2 is a possible D gene (6 bases). CDR3 size: 15 residues. The V gene lost 5 bases and the J gene lost 4 bases, with 16 bases spanning the gap. CDR1 is SGHVS, CDR2 FQNEAQ, per germline. The CDR3 reads CASSQTGTGADTQYF. CDR3 DNA: TGTGCCAGCAGCCAGACGGGGACTGGGGCAGATACGCAGTATTTT. The full variable domain, with the rest looked up from reference TRBV7-8 and TRBJ2-3, is GAGVSQSPRYKVAKRGQDVALRCDPISGHVSLFWYQQALGQGPEFLTYFQNEAQLDKSGLPSDRFFAERPEGSVSTLKIQRTQQEDSAVYLCASSQTGTGADTQYFGPGTRLTVL.

The chain has TRBV5-6 and TRBJ1-1, with D possibly matching TRBD1 (5 bases). The CDR3 extends over 11 amino acids. Trimming removed 4 bases at V and 7 bases at J, with 8 bases between. Per germline, CDR1 SGHDT and CDR2 YYEEEE. CDR3 DNA: TGTGCCAGCAGCCGGGGCCATGAAGCTTTCTTT. It translates to CASSRGHEAFF.

In its sample, this clonotype was seen many times. The genes are TRBV7-9 and TRBJ2-7, with 8 bases that match TRBD2. The CDR3 length is 18 residues. Germline values: CDR1 SEHNR, CDR2 FQNEAQ (reference sequence). Germline trimming cut 6 bases from V and 0 bases from J; bases unmatched to any gene: 16. The CDR3 nucleotides read TGTGCCAGCAGGCCGCTAGCGGGCGGCGGGAGGAGCTCCTACGAGCAGTACTTC. This codes for CASRPLAGGGRSSYEQYF.